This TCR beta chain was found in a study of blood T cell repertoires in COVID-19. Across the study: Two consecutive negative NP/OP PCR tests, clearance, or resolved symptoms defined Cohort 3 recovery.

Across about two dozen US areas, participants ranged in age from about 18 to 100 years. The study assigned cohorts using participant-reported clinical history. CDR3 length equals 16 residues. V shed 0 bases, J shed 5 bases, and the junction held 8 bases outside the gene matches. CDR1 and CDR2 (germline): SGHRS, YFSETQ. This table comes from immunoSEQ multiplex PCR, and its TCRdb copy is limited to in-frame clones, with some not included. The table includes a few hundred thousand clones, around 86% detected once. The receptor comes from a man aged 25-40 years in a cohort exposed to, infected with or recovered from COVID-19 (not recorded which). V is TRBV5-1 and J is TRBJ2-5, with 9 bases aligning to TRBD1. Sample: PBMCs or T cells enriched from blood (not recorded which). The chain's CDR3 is CASSLVDRGVRETQYF. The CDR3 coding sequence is TGCGCCAGCAGCTTGGTCGACAGGGGGGTCCGGGAGACCCAGTACTTC.